This T cell receptor beta chain emerged from a study of T cell responses to AZD1222 COVID-19 vaccine. The assay was immunoSEQ multiplex PCR, and TCRdb's table has in-frame clones only and misses some. Among 180,000 or so clones listed, approximately 90% were seen once. This receptor was obtained from an adult who received the AZD1222 COVID-19 vaccine. The sequencing used peripheral blood, collected 28 days after the second AZD1222 dose.

The DNA for the CDR3 is TGTGCCAGCAGTTTAGGAGGGGCAGCCTACGAGCAGTACTTC. Translation gives CASSLGGAAYEQYF. V and J are TRBV28 and TRBJ2-7; tentative D call: TRBD2 (6 bases). Germline CDR1 is MDHEN and CDR2 is SYDVKM. The V gene lost 2 bases and the J gene lost 2 bases, with 10 bases spanning the gap. CDR3 length equals 14 residues.